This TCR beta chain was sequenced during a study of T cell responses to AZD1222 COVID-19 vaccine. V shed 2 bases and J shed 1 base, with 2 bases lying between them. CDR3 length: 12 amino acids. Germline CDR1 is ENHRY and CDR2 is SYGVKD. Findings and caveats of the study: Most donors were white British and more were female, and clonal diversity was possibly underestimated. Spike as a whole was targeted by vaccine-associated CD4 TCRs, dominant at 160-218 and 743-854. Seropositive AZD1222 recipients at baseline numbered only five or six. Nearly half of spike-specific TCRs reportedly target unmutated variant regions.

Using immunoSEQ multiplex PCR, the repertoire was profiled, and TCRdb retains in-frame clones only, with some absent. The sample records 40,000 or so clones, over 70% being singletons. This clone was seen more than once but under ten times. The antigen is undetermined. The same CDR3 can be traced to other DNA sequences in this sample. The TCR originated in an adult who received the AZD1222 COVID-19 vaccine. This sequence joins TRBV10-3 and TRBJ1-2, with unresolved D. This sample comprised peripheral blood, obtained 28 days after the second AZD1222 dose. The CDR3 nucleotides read TGTGCCATCAGTGAGGGTAACTATGGCTACACCTTC. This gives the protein CAISEGNYGYTF.